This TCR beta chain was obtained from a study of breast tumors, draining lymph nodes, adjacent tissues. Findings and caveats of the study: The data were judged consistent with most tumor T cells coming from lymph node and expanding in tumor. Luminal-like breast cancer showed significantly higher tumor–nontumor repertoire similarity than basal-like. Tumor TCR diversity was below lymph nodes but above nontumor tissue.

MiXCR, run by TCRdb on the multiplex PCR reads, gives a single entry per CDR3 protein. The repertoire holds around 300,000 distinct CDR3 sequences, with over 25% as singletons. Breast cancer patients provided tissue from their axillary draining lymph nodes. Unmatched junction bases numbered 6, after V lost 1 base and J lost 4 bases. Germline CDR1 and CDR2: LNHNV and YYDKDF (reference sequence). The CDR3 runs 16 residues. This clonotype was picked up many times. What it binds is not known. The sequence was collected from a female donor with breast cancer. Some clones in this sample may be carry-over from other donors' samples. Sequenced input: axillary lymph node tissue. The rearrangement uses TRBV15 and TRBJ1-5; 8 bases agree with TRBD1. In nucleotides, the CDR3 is TGTGCCACCAGCAGAGGGGAGACAGGGGTAAATCAGCCCCAGCATTTT. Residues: CATSRGETGVNQPQHF.